Following are 5 T cell receptor beta chains from one sample sequenced in a study of blood T cell repertoires in COVID-19. Method: immunoSEQ multiplex PCR; TCRdb's copy keeps in-frame clones and lacks some. Of around 140,000 clones in the sample, roughly 88% were seen once. Sequencing input: peripheral blood. These receptors came from a man between 65 and 85 years old with active COVID-19.

The chain joins TRBV30 to TRBJ1-3; D is perhaps TRBD1 (5 bases). The V end lost 2 bases, the J end lost 7 bases, and 12 bases lay between the germline ends. The CDR3 has 13 amino acids. Germline CDR1 reads GTSNPN; CDR2 reads SVGIG (reference sequence). CDR3 DNA: TGTGCCTGGAGTTCCAGGGAGGGGAACACCATATATTTT. Residues: CAWSSREGNTIYF.

The chain has TRBV20-1 and TRBJ1-2; TRBD1 agrees at 8 bases. CDR1 and CDR2 from the germline V gene are DFQATT and SNEGSKA (reference sequence). This CDR3 comprises 15 residues. With 3 bases clipped from V and 7 bases from J, the junction kept 13 bases outside the gene matches. The CDR3 loop is CSASSGIPGQAGYTF. In DNA, the CDR3 is TGCAGTGCTAGTAGTGGGATCCCGGGACAGGCTGGCTACACCTTC.

This chain uses TRBV28 with TRBJ1-6; possibly TRBD1 for D (5 bases). From germline, CDR1 is MDHEN and CDR2 SYDVKM. V was shortened by 6 bases and J by 4 bases, with 13 bases between the two germline ends. The CDR3 is 15 amino acids. Here the CDR3 reads CASSRRAGYNSPLHF. In DNA form, the CDR3 reads TGTGCCAGCAGCCGCCGCGCAGGGTATAATTCACCCCTCCACTTT.

The chain is built from TRBV19 and TRBJ2-3; maybe TRBD1 (6 bases). This CDR3 has 15 residues. The germline gives CDR1 LNHDA, CDR2 SQIVND (reference sequence). V was trimmed by 1 base and J by 6 bases, leaving 14 bases between them. The CDR3 loop is CASSIAQKTGDTQYF. CDR3 nucleotides: TGTGCCAGTAGTATAGCCCAGAAGACAGGTGATACGCAGTATTTT.

The chain is built from TRBV6-5 and TRBJ2-7, with 10 bases lining up with TRBD1. Germline V gene sequence: CDR1 MNHEY, CDR2 SVGAGI. The CDR3 is 14 amino acids. The V segment lost 2 bases and the J segment 6 bases; nucleotides outside the gene matches: 4. The CDR3: CASSYRDRGSEQYF. The CDR3 DNA is TGTGCCAGCAGTTACCGGGACAGGGGAAGCGAGCAGTACTTC.